Each of the 3 T cell receptor beta chains below was sequenced from the same sample in a study of OX40 agonist ivuxolimab in advanced cancers. Repertoires were generated with immunoSEQ multiplex PCR, while TCRdb's copy carries only in-frame clones and drops some. Here the sample spans about 72,000 clones, about 85% being singletons. Sequenced here: CD4+ or CD8+ T cells sorted from blood, sampled in a trial of the OX40 agonist ivuxolimab. The receptors were gathered from an adult with an advanced solid tumor such as melanoma, head and neck, liver or kidney cancer.

The chain recombines TRBV5-5 with TRBJ1-6; tentative D call: TRBD1 (5 bases). With 0 bases removed from V and 8 bases from J, the gap between germline ends came to 15 bases. Germline values: CDR1 SGHKS, CDR2 YYEKEE (reference sequence). CDR3 length equals 16 residues. The CDR3 DNA follows: TGTGCCAGCAGCTTGGAAATGAGGGGTCGGGATTCACCCCTCCACTTT. It yields the protein CASSLEMRGRDSPLHF.

This chain links TRBV28 with TRBJ1-1; 8 bases match TRBD1. Germline CDR1 MDHEN, CDR2 SYDVKM. There are 14 residues in the CDR3. Unmatched junction bases numbered 13, after V lost 5 bases and J lost 11 bases. CDR3 sequence reads: CASSTTGALGRAFF. The CDR3 nucleotides are TGTGCCAGCAGTACGACAGGGGCGCTAGGGAGGGCTTTCTTT.

The V gene is TRBV4-2, the J gene TRBJ1-1; 8 positions agree with TRBD1. The CDR3 totals 14 residues. V trimming: 4 bases; J trimming: 6 bases; junction bases outside the gene matches: 7. Germline CDR1 LGHNA, CDR2 YNFKEQ. The CDR3 DNA sequence: TGTGCCAGCAGCCCGACAGGGGTAAGGCCTGAAGCTTTCTTT. Translating gives CASSPTGVRPEAFF.